The rows below give T cell receptor beta chains drawn from one sample of a study of CD8 T cells in Susac syndrome. TCRdb redid the calling of the immunoSEQ multiplex PCR reads with MiXCR, one entry per CDR3 protein. The sample yields about 73,000 distinct CDR3 sequences, roughly 95% seen once. Sequenced material: CD8+ T cells from PBMCs. Source of these receptors: a human donor with multiple sclerosis. The CDR3 runs from the conserved cysteine through the conserved F or W. A D gene is named only where the DNA matches it firmly. Clone size, where shown, is once, few, many, or a class for clones that have expanded.

CASSPRPSPDTQYF,TGTGCCAGCTCACCACGGCCAAGTCCAGATACGCAGTATTTT,NA,TRBJ2-3,NA,TRBV18
CASRFGTGIAYEQYF,TGTGCCAGCAGATTCGGGACGGGAATTGCCTACGAGCAGTACTTC,NA,TRBJ2-7,once,TRBV2
CASSYGSPSYEQYF,TGTGCCAGCAGTTACGGGAGTCCCTCCTACGAGCAGTACTTC,NA,TRBJ2-7,NA,TRBV6-5
CASSQGDGQPEQYF,TGCGCCAGCAGCCAAGGGGATGGGCAGCCCGAGCAGTACTTC,NA,TRBJ2-7,few,TRBV4-1
CASSLDPSGSTDTQYF,TGTGCCAGCAGCTTAGATCCTAGCGGGAGCACAGATACGCAGTATTTT,TRBD2,TRBJ2-3,NA,TRBV7-9
CASSLGQLSNTGELFF,TGTGCCAGCTCATTGGGACAGCTATCTAACACCGGGGAGCTGTTTTTT,TRBD1,TRBJ2-2,NA,TRBV18
CATSVSGGNNEQFF,TGTGCCACCAGTGTTAGCGGGGGGAACAATGAGCAGTTCTTC,TRBD2,TRBJ2-1,once,TRBV24-1
CASSPEGTGGRDWETQYF,TGTGCCAGTAGTCCCGAAGGGACAGGGGGACGGGACTGGGAGACCCAGTACTTC,TRBD1,TRBJ2-5,NA,TRBV19
CASRPGGNTGELFF,TGTGCCAGCAGGCCAGGGGGGAACACCGGGGAGCTGTTTTTT,TRBD1,TRBJ2-2,NA,TRBV27
CASSFSGTGSSTEAFF,TGTGCCAGCAGCTTTTCCGGGACAGGGTCTTCCACTGAAGCTTTCTTT,TRBD1,TRBJ1-1,once,TRBV7-9
CASSYRTSLTGYTF,TGTGCCAGCAGTTACCGAACCAGCCTCACGGGCTACACCTTC,NA,TRBJ1-2,NA,TRBV6-2/TRBV6-3
CSVDPTGSSYEQYF,TGCAGCGTGGACCCTACAGGGTCGTCATACGAGCAGTACTTC,NA,TRBJ2-7,NA,TRBV29-1
CASSLIGTAIPTGELFF,TGTGCCAGCAGCTTAATTGGGACGGCGATCCCCACCGGGGAGCTGTTTTTT,NA,TRBJ2-2,NA,TRBV7-3
CASSIFKGREQYF,TGTGCCAGTAGTATCTTCAAGGGGCGCGAGCAGTACTTC,NA,TRBJ2-7,NA,TRBV19
CSVEVWIADSEQFF,TGCAGCGTTGAAGTCTGGATAGCGGACTCGGAGCAGTTCTTC,NA,TRBJ2-1,NA,TRBV29-1